These 17 T cell receptor beta chains were sequenced from one sample in a study of control samples from healthy donors and cancer patients. Generated by immunoSEQ multiplex PCR, the TCRdb table keeps only in-frame clones and is missing some. The repertoire holds just over 150,000 clones, with more than 85% as singletons. The specimen sequenced was blood. All receptors come from a man in his forties or fifties in good health.

The rearrangement joins TRBV4-1 to TRBJ1-2; unclear D gene. V dropped 1 base and J dropped 4 bases, with 7 bases sitting between them. The germline CDR1 and CDR2 sequences are MGHRA and YSYEKL. CDR3 length equals 13 residues. DNA for the CDR3: TGCGCCAGCAGCCAAGTAGGGTTCTATGGCTACACCTTC. It translates to CASSQVGFYGYTF.

The rearrangement links TRBV5-1 to TRBJ2-2; 7 nucleotides match TRBD2. CDR3 length: 16 amino acids. Germline CDR1 SGHRS, CDR2 YFSETQ. The V and J ends lost 4 bases and 5 bases, in that order; junction bases with no gene match: 11. The CDR3 region has the DNA TGCGCCAGCAGCGAACCAGGACCCGGGGGGACCGGGGAGCTGTTTTTT. This gives the protein CASSEPGPGGTGELFF. Full variable domain (missing parts from reference TRBV5-1 and TRBJ2-2): KAGVTQTPRYLIKTRGQQVTLSCSPISGHRSVSWYQQTPGQGLQFLFEYFSETQRNKGNFPGRFSGRQFSNSRSEMNVSTLELGDSALYLCASSEPGPGGTGELFFGEGSRLTVL.

The chain has TRBV2 and TRBJ2-3; TRBD1 might be the D (5 bases). In germline, CDR1 is SNHLY, CDR2 FYNNEI. The CDR3 spans 15 residues. V was trimmed by 4 bases and J by 1 base, leaving 12 bases between them. DNA for the CDR3: TGTGCCAGCAGTGGGACAATGGGTGGCACAGATACGCAGTATTTT. This encodes CASSGTMGGTDTQYF.

The rearrangement joins TRBV2 to TRBJ1-6, with D maybe TRBD1 (6 bases). The germline V gene has CDR1 SNHLY and CDR2 FYNNEI. The V and J ends lost 0 bases and 9 bases respectively, with 12 bases between them. The CDR3 runs to 15 residues. CDR3 DNA sequence: TGTGCCAGCAGTGAAGCCGGGGGCGCAGGTTCACCCCTCCACTTT. It is translated as CASSEAGGAGSPLHF.

The chain couples TRBV18 to TRBJ1-6; 8 bases align to TRBD1. V gave up 6 bases and J gave up 7 bases; unmatched junction bases: 8. In germline, CDR1 is KGHSH, CDR2 LQKENI. There are 15 residues in the CDR3. The CDR3 loop is CASSGAGQGNSPLHF. CDR3 nucleotide sequence: TGTGCCAGCTCCGGGGCAGGACAGGGAAATTCACCCCTCCACTTT.

This chain joins TRBV2 and TRBJ1-3, with D unclear. Germline CDR1 is SNHLY and CDR2 is FYNNEI. CDR3 length: 13 residues. The ends were cut back, 7 bases at V and 0 bases at J, with 7 bases in the middle. The CDR3 DNA reads as TGTGCCAGCACGCCCGACTCTGGAAACACCATATATTTT. As protein: CASTPDSGNTIYF.

This rearrangement joins TRBV29-1 to TRBJ2-1; possibly TRBD2 for D (6 bases). This CDR3 spans 18 amino acids. The germline gives CDR1 SQVTM, CDR2 ANQGSEA. V was shortened by 8 bases and J by 0 bases, with 26 bases between the two germline ends. The CDR3, as DNA: TGCAGCACACGATCGGGTCTAGCGTGGGAGAGCTCCTACAATGAGCAGTTCTTC. It encodes CSTRSGLAWESSYNEQFF.

The chain has TRBV6-5 and TRBJ1-5; D may be TRBD1 (5 bases). CDR1 and CDR2 from the germline V gene are MNHEY and SVGAGI. The CDR3 extends over 15 amino acids. The V and J ends lost 2 bases and 4 bases respectively, with 12 bases between them. The DNA of the CDR3 is TGTGCCAGCAGTTACGGGCAGGGTGGGAATCAGCCCCAGCATTTT. Translating gives CASSYGQGGNQPQHF.

The chain employs TRBV9 and TRBJ2-6; TRBD1 matches 11 bases. J was trimmed by 0 bases and V by 3 bases; bases with no gene match: 14. Germline lookup yields CDR1 SGDLS and CDR2 YYNGEE. This CDR3 has 21 residues. For the CDR3, the DNA is TGTGCCAGCAGCGCCCGGGGACAGGGGGTTGGCGGTAGCTCTGGGGCCAACGTCCTGACTTTC. This gives the protein CASSARGQGVGGSSGANVLTF.

In DNA form, the CDR3 reads TGTGCCAGCAGTGAAGCAGGGGACGGCTACACCTTC. This codes for CASSEAGDGYTF. This sequence joins TRBV6-1 and TRBJ1-2; D perhaps matches TRBD1 (5 bases). CDR1 is MNHNS, CDR2 SASEGT, per germline. The V end lost 0 bases, the J end lost 8 bases, and 7 bases lay between the germline ends. The CDR3 is 12 amino acids.

The chain carries TRBV6-2 or TRBV6-3 and TRBJ1-5, with D uncertain. V gave up 2 bases and J gave up 7 bases, with 6 bases separating them. This CDR3 is 12 amino acids long. Germline assignment: CDR1 MNHEY and CDR2 SVGEGT. CDR3 sequence (DNA): TGTGCCAGCAGTTACGAATGGCAGCCCCAGCATTTT. Protein product: CASSYEWQPQHF.

The chain links TRBV28 to TRBJ2-7; the D gene is possibly TRBD2 (6 bases). CDR1 and CDR2 from the germline V gene are MDHEN and SYDVKM. The CDR3 sequence is 14 residues long. V shed 5 bases and J shed 0 bases, with 11 bases lying between them. The CDR3 here is CASSTAGLSYEQYF. CDR3 in DNA: TGTGCCAGCAGTACAGCGGGTCTCTCCTACGAGCAGTACTTC.

In this sample, this clone turned up a few times. The gene calls are TRBV18 and TRBJ1-5, with D possibly being TRBD1 (5 bases). CDR1 KGHSH and CDR2 LQKENI come from the germline V gene. The CDR3 sequence is 13 residues long. The V and J ends lost 2 bases and 4 bases respectively, with 6 bases between them. CDR3 DNA sequence: TGTGCCAGCTCACCAGACAGAAATCAGCCCCAGCATTTT. This codes for CASSPDRNQPQHF.

The chain carries TRBV28 and TRBJ2-7; TRBD2 matches at 15 bases. The CDR3 spans 16 residues. Germline CDR1 MDHEN, CDR2 SYDVKM. Unmatched junction bases numbered 8, after V lost 6 bases and J lost 5 bases. The CDR3 protein is CASRLRTSGRAHEQYF. CDR3 DNA: TGTGCCAGCAGACTAAGGACTAGCGGGAGGGCCCACGAGCAGTACTTC.

This sequence joins TRBV3-1 (or the pseudogene TRBV3-2) and TRBJ1-2, with TRBD1 as a possible D gene (5 bases). The CDR3 has 14 residues. With 4 bases removed from V and 6 bases from J, the gap between germline ends came to 15 bases. The germline CDR1 and CDR2 sequences are LGHDT and YNNKEL (reference sequence). Here the CDR3 reads CASSPQGIGNGYTF. Here the CDR3 DNA reads TGTGCCAGCAGCCCTCAGGGTATCGGAAATGGCTACACCTTC.

This clone was found once. The chain links TRBV6-6 to TRBJ1-4, with D perhaps matching TRBD1 (5 bases). Germline CDR1 MNHNY, CDR2 SVGAGI (reference sequence). V was clipped by 6 bases and J by 4 bases, with 9 bases between them. The CDR3 spans 13 residues. CDR3 sequence reads: CASRGTDNEKLFF. CDR3 coding DNA: TGTGCCAGCAGGGGGACTGATAATGAAAAACTGTTTTTT.

The J gene is TRBJ1-1, the V gene TRBV7-3, with D hard to call. CDR1 and CDR2 from the germline V gene are SGHTA and FQGTGA. This CDR3 is 13 amino acids long. V dropped 4 bases and J dropped 1 base, with 7 bases sitting between them. Here the CDR3 DNA reads TGTGCCAGCAGCTCCCCCGGGAACACTGAAGCTTTCTTT. The encoded protein is CASSSPGNTEAFF. Filled out from reference TRBV7-3 and TRBJ1-1, the complete variable domain reads GAGVSQTPSNKVTEKGKYVELRCDPISGHTALYWYRQSLGQGPEFLIYFQGTGAADDSGLPNDRFFAVRPEGSVSTLKIQRTERGDSAVYLCASSSPGNTEAFFGQGTRLTVV.